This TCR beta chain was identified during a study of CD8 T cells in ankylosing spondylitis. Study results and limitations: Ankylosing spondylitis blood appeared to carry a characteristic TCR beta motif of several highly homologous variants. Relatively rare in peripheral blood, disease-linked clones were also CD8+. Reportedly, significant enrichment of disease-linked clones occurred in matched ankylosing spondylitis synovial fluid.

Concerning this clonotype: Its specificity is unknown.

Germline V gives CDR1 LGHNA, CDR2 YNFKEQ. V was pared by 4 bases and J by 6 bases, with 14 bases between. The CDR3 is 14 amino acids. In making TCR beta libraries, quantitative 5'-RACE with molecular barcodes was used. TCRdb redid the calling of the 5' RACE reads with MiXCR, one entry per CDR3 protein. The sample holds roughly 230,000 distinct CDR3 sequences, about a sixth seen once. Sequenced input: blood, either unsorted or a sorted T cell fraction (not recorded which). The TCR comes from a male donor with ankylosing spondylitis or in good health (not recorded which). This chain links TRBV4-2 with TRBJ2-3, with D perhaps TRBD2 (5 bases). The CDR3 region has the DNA TGTGCCAGCAGCCGGAAGGACTTGAGCGATACGCAGTATTTT. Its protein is CASSRKDLSDTQYF.